These T cell receptor beta chains were read from a single sample in a study of early T cells in non-severe SARS-CoV-2 infection. TCRdb reprocessed the 5' RACE reads via MiXCR and lists one record per CDR3 protein. The sample yields 100,000 to 150,000 distinct CDR3 sequences, more than 12% seen once. The sequencing sample was made of whole blood. The receptors were gathered from an adult who was a healthcare worker with PCR-confirmed SARS-CoV-2 infection or an uninfected control (not recorded which). CDR3s include the opening cysteine and the closing phenylalanine or tryptophan. D genes are given only for firm matches. Some rows mark clone size as missing; the rest say once, few, many or name a class of expanded clone.

.	TRBV6-1	TRBJ2-1	TRBD2	TGTGCCAGCAGTGATTACACTAGCGGGGTATACAATGAGCAGTTCTTC	CASSDYTSGVYNEQFF
few	TRBV10-3	TRBJ1-1	.	TGTGCCATCAGCCCGACAGTGAACACTGAAGCTTTCTTT	CAISPTVNTEAFF
few	TRBV11-2	TRBJ2-7	.	TGTGCCAGCAGCCAGCTTAGCTTCTTGCGGGGCCTCTCCTACGAGCAGTACTTC	CASSQLSFLRGLSYEQYF
.	TRBV9	TRBJ1-6	.	TGTGCCAGCAACAACTTGGGAGGATCACTCCTCCACTTT	CASNNLGGSLLHF
few	TRBV29-1	TRBJ1-1	.	TGCAGCGTTGAAGGATGGGGCACTGAAGCTTTCTTT	CSVEGWGTEAFF
.	TRBV4-2	TRBJ2-7	.	TGTGCCAGCAGCCCAGGGTCAGTACCCTACGAGCAGTACTTC	CASSPGSVPYEQYF
few	TRBV9	TRBJ1-4	.	TGTGCCAGCAGCAATAACCCGGGGAGCCTTAATGAAAAACTGTTTTTT	CASSNNPGSLNEKLFF
.	TRBV12-3/TRBV12-4	TRBJ1-6	.	TGTGCCAGCAGTTTACAAGTCAGTGTCAGCGGTTCACCCCTCCACTTT	CASSLQVSVSGSPLHF
few	TRBV29-1	TRBJ2-7	.	TGCAGCGTTGTCCTTAGGGAAAGGCACGAGCAGTACTTC	CSVVLRERHEQYF
many	TRBV19	TRBJ2-3	.	TGTGCCAGTTCTAGAGGTTCGTCCACAGATACGCAGTATTTT	CASSRGSSTDTQYF
few	TRBV14	TRBJ1-1	.	TGTGCCAGCAGCCAAACAGCAGGGGTATGGTACACTGAAGCTTTCTTT	CASSQTAGVWYTEAFF
.	TRBV6-6	TRBJ2-7	TRBD1	TGTGCCAGCAGTTACCCGGGACAGGGGGCCTACGAGCAGTACTTC	CASSYPGQGAYEQYF
few	TRBV3-1	TRBJ2-7	.	TGTGCCAGCAGCCAAGATTTGGTAGCATCCGAGCAGTACTTC	CASSQDLVASEQYF
.	TRBV24-1	TRBJ1-1	.	TGTGCCACCAGTGACGAGGGACACCGGGAGGAAGCTTTCTTT	CATSDEGHREEAFF
few	TRBV5-4	TRBJ1-1	.	TGTGCCAGCAGCTTGATGGGCAGGGTAAGGACTGAAGCTTTCTTT	CASSLMGRVRTEAFF
.	TRBV29-1	TRBJ2-5	.	TGCAGCGTGGGGAGCCAAGAGTCCCAGTACTTC	CSVGSQESQYF
few	TRBV5-1	TRBJ2-3	.	TGCGCCAGCGGCCAGACGCCAGGGTTAGGCACAGATACGCAGTATTTT	CASGQTPGLGTDTQYF
few	TRBV29-1	TRBJ1-1	.	TGCAGCGTTGGGACGGTTGAAGCTTTCTTT	CSVGTVEAFF
.	TRBV19	TRBJ2-2	.	TGTGCCAGTAGTCCCACGGGGACCGGGGAGCTGTTTTTT	CASSPTGTGELFF
.	TRBV7-2	TRBJ2-2	TRBD1	TGTGCCAGCAGCCCCAACAGGGGGGCCACCGGGGAGCTGTTTTTT	CASSPNRGATGELFF
many	TRBV9	TRBJ2-1	.	TGTGCCAGCAGCCAGGGGGAGGGGGCGTACGATGAGCAGTTCTTC	CASSQGEGAYDEQFF
few	TRBV4-1	TRBJ2-5	TRBD2	TGCGCCAGCAGCCAAGCGGGCGGGGGTATGGAGACCCAGTACTTC	CASSQAGGGMETQYF
.	TRBV3-1	TRBJ1-2	.	TGTGCCAGCAGCCACCTCATCGGGAACTATGGCTACACCTTC	CASSHLIGNYGYTF
.	TRBV4-1	TRBJ1-2	.	TGCGCCAGCAGCCACCCCCCCACAGGGTTTATGAGAGGGTATGGCTACACCTTC	CASSHPPTGFMRGYGYTF
.	TRBV7-6	TRBJ1-6	.	TGTGCCAGCAGCTTAGGACACCTAGGAGGCTCCTATAATTCACCCCTCCACTTT	CASSLGHLGGSYNSPLHF
many	TRBV10-3	TRBJ2-7	.	TGTGCCATCAGTGAGTCGAGTGTTTCCTACGAGCAGTACTTC	CAISESSVSYEQYF
.	TRBV19	TRBJ2-2	.	TGTGCCAGTAGTAGACCCCGACAGGACGTCGGGGAGCTGTTTTTT	CASSRPRQDVGELFF
.	TRBV20-1	TRBJ1-1	TRBD1	TGCAGTGCTAGAGATGGACGCAGGGGGATGAACACTGAAGCTTTCTTT	CSARDGRRGMNTEAFF
.	TRBV12-5	TRBJ1-1	.	TGTGCTAGTGGTTTTAGTCTAGGAGGGGACACTGAAGCTTTCTTT	CASGFSLGGDTEAFF
few	TRBV20-1	TRBJ2-7	TRBD1	TGCAGTGCTGAAAACAGGGGGACCCTCGACGAGCAGTACTTC	CSAENRGTLDEQYF
few	TRBV2	TRBJ2-5	.	TGTGCCATCACACTAGGAGGGATAGAGACCCAGTACTTC	CAITLGGIETQYF
.	TRBV10-2	TRBJ2-3	TRBD2	TGCGCCAGCAGTGAGTCCAGCGGGGTTACAGATACGCAGTATTTT	CASSESSGVTDTQYF
.	TRBV12-3/TRBV12-4	TRBJ1-1	.	TGTGCCAGCAGTTGGCAGGGCGGATTTGAAGCTTTCTTT	CASSWQGGFEAFF
once	TRBV20-1	TRBJ2-3	.	TGCAGTGCTAGTGACTCGGGCACAGATACGCAGTATTTT	CSASDSGTDTQYF
few	TRBV11-2	TRBJ2-3	.	TGTGCCAGCATCACCAGCGGAGGCGATACGCAGTATTTT	CASITSGGDTQYF
.	TRBV7-3	TRBJ2-1	.	TGTGCCAGCAGCTTAGGACTCGGGGAGCAGTTCTTC	CASSLGLGEQFF
few	TRBV4-1	TRBJ2-5	.	TGCGCCAGCAGCCAAGTCGAGGGATCCCAAGAGACCCAGTACTTC	CASSQVEGSQETQYF
many	TRBV11-2	TRBJ2-7	.	TGTGCCAGCAGCTCTCTGTACGAGCAGTACTTC	CASSSLYEQYF
.	TRBV11-2	TRBJ1-1	.	TGTGCCAGCAGCTTAGAGATTGGAACTGAAGCTTTCTTT	CASSLEIGTEAFF
few	TRBV7-2	TRBJ1-1	TRBD1	TGTGCCAGCAGCTTAGGAGGGGGCACGACTGAAGCTTTCTTT	CASSLGGGTTEAFF
.	TRBV10-3	TRBJ2-5	TRBD2	TGTGCCTCTCGCGGGGGGGACCAAGAGACCCAGTACTTC	CASRGGDQETQYF
.	TRBV14	TRBJ1-1	.	TGTGCCAGCAGCCAATTTCGTAGTTCGGGCGGCACTGAAGCTTTCTTT	CASSQFRSSGGTEAFF
few	TRBV12-3/TRBV12-4	TRBJ1-6	.	TGTGCCAGCAGTCTCGCCCCCCGTTCCCTCCACTTT	CASSLAPRSLHF
few	TRBV20-1	TRBJ2-7	.	TGCAGTGCTAGAGATAGACGGGACAACTACGAGCAGTACTTC	CSARDRRDNYEQYF
few	TRBV20-1	TRBJ2-3	TRBD2	TGCAGTGCTAGAGATCGGTTAGCGGGGGGTGGCACAGATACGCAGTATTTT	CSARDRLAGGGTDTQYF